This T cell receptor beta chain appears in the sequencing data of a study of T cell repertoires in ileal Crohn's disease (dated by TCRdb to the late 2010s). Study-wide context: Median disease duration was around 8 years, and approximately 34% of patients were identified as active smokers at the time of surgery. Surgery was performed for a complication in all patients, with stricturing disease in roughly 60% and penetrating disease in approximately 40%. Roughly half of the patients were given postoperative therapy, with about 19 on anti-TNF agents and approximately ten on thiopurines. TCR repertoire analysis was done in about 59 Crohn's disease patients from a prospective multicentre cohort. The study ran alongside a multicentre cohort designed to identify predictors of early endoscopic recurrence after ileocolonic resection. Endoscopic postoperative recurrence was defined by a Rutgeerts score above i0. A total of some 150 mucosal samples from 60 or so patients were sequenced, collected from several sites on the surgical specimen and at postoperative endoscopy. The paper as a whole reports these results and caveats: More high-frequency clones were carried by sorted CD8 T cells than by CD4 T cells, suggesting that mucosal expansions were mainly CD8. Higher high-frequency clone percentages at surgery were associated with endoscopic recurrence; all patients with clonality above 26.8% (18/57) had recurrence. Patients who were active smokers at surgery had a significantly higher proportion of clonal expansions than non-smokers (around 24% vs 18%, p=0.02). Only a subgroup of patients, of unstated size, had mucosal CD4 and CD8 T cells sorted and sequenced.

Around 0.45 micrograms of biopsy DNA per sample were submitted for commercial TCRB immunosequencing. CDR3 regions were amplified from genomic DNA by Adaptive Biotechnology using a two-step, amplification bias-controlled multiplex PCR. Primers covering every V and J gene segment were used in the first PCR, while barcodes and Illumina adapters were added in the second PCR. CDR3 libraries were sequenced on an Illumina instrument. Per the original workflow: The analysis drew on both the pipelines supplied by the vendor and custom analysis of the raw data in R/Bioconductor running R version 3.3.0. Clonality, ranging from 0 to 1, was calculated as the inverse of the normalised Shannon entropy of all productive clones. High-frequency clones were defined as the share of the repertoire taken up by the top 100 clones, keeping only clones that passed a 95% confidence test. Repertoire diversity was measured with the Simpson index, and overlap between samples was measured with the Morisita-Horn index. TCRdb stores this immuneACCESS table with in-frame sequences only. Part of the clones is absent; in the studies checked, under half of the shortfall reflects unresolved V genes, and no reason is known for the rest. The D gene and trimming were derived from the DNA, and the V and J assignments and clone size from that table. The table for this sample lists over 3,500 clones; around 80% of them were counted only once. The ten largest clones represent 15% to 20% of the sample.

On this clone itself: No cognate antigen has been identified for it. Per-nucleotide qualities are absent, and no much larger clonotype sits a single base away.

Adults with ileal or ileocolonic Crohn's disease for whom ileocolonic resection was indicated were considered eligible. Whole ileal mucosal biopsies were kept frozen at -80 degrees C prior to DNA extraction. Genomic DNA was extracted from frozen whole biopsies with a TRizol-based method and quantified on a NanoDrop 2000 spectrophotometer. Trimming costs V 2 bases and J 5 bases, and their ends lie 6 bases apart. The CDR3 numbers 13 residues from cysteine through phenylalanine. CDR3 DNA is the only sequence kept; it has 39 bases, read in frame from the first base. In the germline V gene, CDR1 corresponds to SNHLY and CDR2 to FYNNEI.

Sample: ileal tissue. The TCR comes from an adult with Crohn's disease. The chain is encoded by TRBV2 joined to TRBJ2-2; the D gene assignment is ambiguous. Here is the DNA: TGTGCCAGCAGTGAATATCCGACCGGGGAGCTGTTTTTT. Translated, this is CASSEYPTGELFF.